This entry concerns a single T cell receptor (beta chain). Profiled with immunoSEQ multiplex PCR; TCRdb holds only in-frame clones, not every one. The sample includes about 190,000 clones, 65% to 85% seen only once; the top ten take around 3.5%. In assigning cohorts, the study relied on participant-reported clinical history. These data come from a study of blood T cell repertoires in COVID-19. V lost 0 bases, J lost 1 base, and 16 bases stayed unmatched. The CDR3 has 19 residues. CDR1 and CDR2 (germline): SGHTS, YDEGEE. The sequence came from a woman aged 25 to 39 who had recovered from COVID-19. The sequencing input was PBMCs or T cells enriched from blood (not recorded which). This chain connects TRBV5-8 to TRBJ2-7; TRBD1 aligns across 7 bases. The CDR3 is CASSLETSRDSILSYEQYF. The CDR3 DNA follows: TGTGCCAGCAGCTTGGAGACCTCCCGGGACAGCATATTATCCTACGAGCAGTACTTC.